This TCR beta chain was sequenced during a study of OX40 agonist ivuxolimab in advanced cancers. The method was immunoSEQ multiplex PCR; TCRdb's version includes in-frame clones alone and lacks a portion of them. The table lists around 79,000 clones, 91% of them singletons. Germline V gene sequence: CDR1 MNHEY, CDR2 SMNVEV (reference sequence). CDR3 size: 19 residues. Deletions cut 5 bases from V and 0 bases from J, with 23 bases between. The specimen was CD4+ or CD8+ T cells sorted from blood, collected in a trial of the OX40 agonist ivuxolimab. The V and J genes are TRBV27 and TRBJ1-5; a weak D match, TRBD1 (5 bases). The origin of this receptor is an adult with an advanced solid tumor such as melanoma, head and neck, liver or kidney cancer. CDR3 residues: CASSPLPPGTVYSNQPQHF. DNA of the CDR3: TGTGCCAGCAGTCCCTTACCGCCCGGGACGGTTTATAGCAATCAGCCCCAGCATTTT.